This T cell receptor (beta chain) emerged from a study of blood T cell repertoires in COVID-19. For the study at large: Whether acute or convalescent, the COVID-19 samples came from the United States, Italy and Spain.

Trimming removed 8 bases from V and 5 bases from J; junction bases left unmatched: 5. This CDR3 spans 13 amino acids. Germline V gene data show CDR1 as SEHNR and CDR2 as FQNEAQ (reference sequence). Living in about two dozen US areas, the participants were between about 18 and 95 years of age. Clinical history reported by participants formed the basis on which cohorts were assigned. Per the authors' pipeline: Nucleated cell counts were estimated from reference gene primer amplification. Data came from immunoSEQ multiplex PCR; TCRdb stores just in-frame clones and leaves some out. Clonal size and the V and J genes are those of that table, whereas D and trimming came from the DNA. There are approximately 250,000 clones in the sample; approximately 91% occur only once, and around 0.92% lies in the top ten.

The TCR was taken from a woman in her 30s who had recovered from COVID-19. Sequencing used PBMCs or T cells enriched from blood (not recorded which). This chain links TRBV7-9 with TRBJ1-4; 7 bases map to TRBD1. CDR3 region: CASSGQSNEKLFF. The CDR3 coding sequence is TGTGCCAGCTCGGGACAGTCCAATGAAAAACTGTTTTTT.